The present entry profiles one T cell receptor beta chain with its context. Its antigen is still unknown. Base quality data are lacking; no much larger clone is found one base away. Trimming at the junction amounts to 2 bases on V and 6 bases on J, and the germline ends lie 12 bases apart. The germline V gene (reference sequence) yields SGHNT for CDR1 and YYREEE for CDR2. Measured from the cysteine to the phenylalanine, the CDR3 is 13 residues long. The kept DNA is CDR3 alone, 39 bases in frame from the first base. This sample was included in a study of T cells in localized non-small cell lung cancer (TCRdb year 2020). For the study in its entirety: T cell repertoires of 200 to 250 early-stage NSCLC patients were analyzed, with tumors being compared against uninvolved tumor-adjacent lungs. The cohort consisted of 236 treatment-naive NSCLC patients whose localized lung tumors had been resected. NSCLC patients had a mean age of around 66 years, and around 140 were male and about 98 female.

Paper-wide results and their limitations: Because of the exploratory design, TCR variables were selected using unadjusted p-values without false-discovery rate correction. Higher blood T cell density associated with longer overall survival, while higher adjacent-lung clonality associated with shorter survival. A median of around 50 of the top 100 tumor clones turned up in the paired uninvolved adjacent lung, and roughly 28 of those clones also ranked among the top 100 of that same adjacent lung. Uninvolved tumor-adjacent lung showed the highest T cell clonality, higher than tumor, which suggests more focused antigenic responses in the uninvolved tumor-adjacent lung. Because multi-region sequencing of the tumors was not done, intratumor heterogeneity could not be ruled out.

At diagnosis, tumor, uninvolved tumor-adjacent lung and peripheral blood were collected and then preserved as a mix of FFPE and fresh-frozen material. Blood samples were analyzed as peripheral blood mononuclear cells for TCR repertoire profiling. The immunoSEQ Assay was used to sequence TCR beta CDR3 regions from DNA. From the authors' description of their analysis: To compute T cell density, TCR beta template counts were normalized to usable DNA, which was estimated by amplifying housekeeping genes. Using the preseqR package, richness was estimated by extrapolating to 120,000 templates for tissue samples and 400,000 templates for PBMC samples. Clonality was calculated as one minus Pielou's evenness. Differential abundance testing on productive amino-acid clonotypes, with a minimum total count of 5 and an alpha of 0.1, was used to identify tissue-enriched TCRs. The Jaccard Index and the Morisita Overlap Index were used to measure how much the repertoires overlapped between compartments. GLIPH clustered TCR beta CDR3s with public tetramer-defined viral CDR3s; viral motifs required at least three viral sequences plus V-gene enrichment. Not all clones reach the TCRdb copy of this immuneACCESS table, which keeps in-frame sequences only. Checked studies attribute under half of the gap to unresolved V genes and leave the rest unexplained. V, J and clone size derive from that table, while D and trimming were established from the DNA sequence. The sample has under 25,000 clones on record, about nine tenths of them singletons. The top ten clonotypes cover more than 20% of the sample.

Sample: peripheral blood, taken before any cancer treatment. The source of this sequence is a man aged 35 to 70 with stage I squamous cell lung carcinoma. The chain is assembled from TRBV5-4 and TRBJ2-7, with a weak D call of TRBD1 (5 bases match). The CDR3 loop reads CASSLEAGFEQYF. The DNA is TGTGCCAGCAGCTTAGAGGCAGGGTTCGAGCAGTACTTC.